This T cell receptor beta chain was found in a study of OX40 agonist ivuxolimab in advanced cancers. Study-wide background: Patients took ivuxolimab, an agonistic anti-OX40 (CD134) antibody. The study enrolled dose-escalation patients with hepatocellular carcinoma, melanoma, renal cell or head and neck cancer. People who had prior anti-PD-1, anti-PD-L1 or anti-CTLA-4 therapy could take part, and about 37% had some.

The repertoire was sequenced with immunoSEQ multiplex PCR; TCRdb's copy has only in-frame clones and lacks some. The table has some 28,000 clones, approximately 84% seen once; the top ten hold approximately 28%. This CDR3 contains 14 residues. The V segment lost 0 bases and the J segment 4 bases; nucleotides outside the gene matches: 2. Per the germline V gene, CDR1 is MNHEY and CDR2 is SVGAGI. The receptor comes from an adult with an advanced solid tumor such as melanoma, head and neck, liver or kidney cancer. The chain joins TRBV6-5 to TRBJ1-1, with 7 bases that match TRBD1. Specimen: CD4+ or CD8+ T cells sorted from blood, collected in a trial of the OX40 agonist ivuxolimab. The CDR3 nucleotides are TGTGCCAGCAGTTACTCGTCAGGGGGCACTGAAGCTTTCTTT. Its protein is CASSYSSGGTEAFF.